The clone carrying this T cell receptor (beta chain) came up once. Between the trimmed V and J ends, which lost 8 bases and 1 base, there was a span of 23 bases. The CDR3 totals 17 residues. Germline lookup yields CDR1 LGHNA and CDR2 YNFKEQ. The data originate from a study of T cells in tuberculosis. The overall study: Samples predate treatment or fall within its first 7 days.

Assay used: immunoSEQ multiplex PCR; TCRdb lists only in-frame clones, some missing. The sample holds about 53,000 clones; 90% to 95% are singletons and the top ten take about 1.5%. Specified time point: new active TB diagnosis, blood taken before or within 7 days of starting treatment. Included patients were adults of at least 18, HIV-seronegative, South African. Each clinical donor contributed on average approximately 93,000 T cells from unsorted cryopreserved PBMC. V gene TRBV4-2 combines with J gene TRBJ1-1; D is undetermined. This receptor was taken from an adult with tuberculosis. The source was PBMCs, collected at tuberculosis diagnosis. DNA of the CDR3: TGTGCCAGCTCCGGTAGAATGAAGCGGACTGGGAACACTGAAGCTTTCTTT. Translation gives CASSGRMKRTGNTEAFF.